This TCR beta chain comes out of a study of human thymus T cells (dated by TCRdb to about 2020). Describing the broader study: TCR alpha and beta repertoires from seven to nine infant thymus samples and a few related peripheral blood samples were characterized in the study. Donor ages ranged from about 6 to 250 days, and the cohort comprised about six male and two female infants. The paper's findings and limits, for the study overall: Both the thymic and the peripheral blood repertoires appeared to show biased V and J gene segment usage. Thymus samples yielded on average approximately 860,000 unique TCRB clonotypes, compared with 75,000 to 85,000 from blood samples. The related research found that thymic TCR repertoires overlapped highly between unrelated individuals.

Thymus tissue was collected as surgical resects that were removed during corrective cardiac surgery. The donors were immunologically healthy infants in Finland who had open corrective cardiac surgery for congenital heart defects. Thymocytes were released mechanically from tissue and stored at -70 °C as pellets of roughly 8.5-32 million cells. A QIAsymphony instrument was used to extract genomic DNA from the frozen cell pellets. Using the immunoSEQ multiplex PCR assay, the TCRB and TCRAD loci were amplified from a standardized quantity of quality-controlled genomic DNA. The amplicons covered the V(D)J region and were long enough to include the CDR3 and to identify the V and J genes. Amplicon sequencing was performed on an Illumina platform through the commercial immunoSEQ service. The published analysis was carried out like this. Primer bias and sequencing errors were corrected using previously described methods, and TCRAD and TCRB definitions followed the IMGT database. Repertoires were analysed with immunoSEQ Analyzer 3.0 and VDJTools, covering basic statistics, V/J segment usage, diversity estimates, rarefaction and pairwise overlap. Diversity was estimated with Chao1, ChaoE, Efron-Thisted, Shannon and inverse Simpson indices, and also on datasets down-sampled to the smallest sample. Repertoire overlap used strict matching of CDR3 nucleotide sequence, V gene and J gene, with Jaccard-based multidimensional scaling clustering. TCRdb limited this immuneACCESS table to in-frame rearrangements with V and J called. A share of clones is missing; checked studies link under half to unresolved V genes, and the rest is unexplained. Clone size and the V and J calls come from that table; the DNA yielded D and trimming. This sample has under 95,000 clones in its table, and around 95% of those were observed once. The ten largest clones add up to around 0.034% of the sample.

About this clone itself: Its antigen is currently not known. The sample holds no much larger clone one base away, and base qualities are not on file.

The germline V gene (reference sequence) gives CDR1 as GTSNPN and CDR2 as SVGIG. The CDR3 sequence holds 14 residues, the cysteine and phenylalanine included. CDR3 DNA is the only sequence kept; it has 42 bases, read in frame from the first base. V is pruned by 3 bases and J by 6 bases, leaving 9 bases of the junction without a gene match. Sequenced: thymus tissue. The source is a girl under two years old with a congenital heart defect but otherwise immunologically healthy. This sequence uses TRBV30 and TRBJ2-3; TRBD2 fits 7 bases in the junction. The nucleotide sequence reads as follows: TGTGCCTGGAGGCGGGGCGGGAGTGACGATACGCAGTATTTT. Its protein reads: CAWRRGGSDDTQYF.